Here is one T cell receptor beta chain with its context. TCRdb re-analysed the RT-PCR reads in MiXCR, keeping a single row per CDR3 protein. Of over 10,000 distinct CDR3 sequences listed, roughly 24% are singletons. This specimen belongs to a study of patients and donors after allogeneic stem cell transplantation. In germline, CDR1 is DFQATT, CDR2 SNEGSKA (reference sequence). This CDR3 has 13 residues. V lost 7 bases to trimming and J lost 5 bases; unmatched junction nucleotides: 9. The sample comprised blood, either unsorted or a sorted T cell fraction (not recorded which). The chain employs TRBV20-1 and TRBJ2-3, with 7 bases fitting TRBD2. This sequence was found in a human donor who was either an allogeneic HSCT recipient or a stem cell or donor lymphocyte infusion donor (not recorded which). It is not recorded whose cells these are; they may come from a transplant donor. CDR3 in amino acids: CSEVAGAKDTQYF. Written as DNA, the CDR3 is TGCAGTGAGGTGGCGGGAGCAAAAGATACGCAGTATTTT.